The 2 T cell receptor beta chains below were found in one sample sequenced in a study of CD8+ T cells in alopecia areata. RNA was extracted and reverse transcribed into cDNA as the sequencing template. Data came from immunoSEQ multiplex PCR; TCRdb stores just in-frame clones and leaves some out. In the table there are 95,000 to 150,000 clones, 47% of which are singletons. The sample comprised NKG2D-low CD8+ T cells sorted from blood. These receptors were taken from a human donor with alopecia areata.

The chain joins TRBV5-1 to TRBJ2-1, with 11 bases fitting TRBD2. V lost 2 bases to trimming and J lost 9 bases; unmatched junction nucleotides: 7. Germline V lookup: CDR1 SGHRS, CDR2 YFSETQ. CDR3 length: 15 amino acids. The CDR3 sequence is CASSLSSGRPPEQFF. CDR3 in DNA: TGCGCCAGCAGCTTATCTAGCGGGAGGCCGCCTGAGCAGTTCTTC.

There are a few counts of this clone. The chain recombines TRBV5-6 with TRBJ2-7; 8 nucleotides match TRBD2. After removal of 4 bases from V and 2 bases from J, the junction contained 5 bases not matched to a gene. Germline V lookup: CDR1 SGHDT, CDR2 YYEEEE. The CDR3 spans 14 residues. CDR3 amino acids: CASSNQAGAYEQYF. The CDR3 DNA sequence: TGTGCCAGCAGCAACCAAGCGGGGGCCTACGAGCAGTACTTC.